The clone carrying this T cell receptor (beta chain) was counted only a few times. The target antigen is unknown. This sample is part of a study of T-cell reconstitution after alpha-beta-depleted transplantation in children. Regarding the study as a whole: Among T cells one year after transplant, newly produced cells accounted for most counts and diversity. Reportedly, roughly two months post-transplant, alpha-beta T cells arose from several hundred expanded graft clones. Elevated TCRbeta diversity at day 60 was traced, in some patients, to surviving recipient T cells and thymic progenitors.

Unique molecular identifiers were incorporated when the TCRbeta library was constructed. TCRdb independently ran MiXCR on the PCR reads; one entry per CDR3 protein. The sample carries approximately 130,000 distinct CDR3 sequences, about a tenth recorded once. This CDR3 has 16 amino acids. From germline, CDR1 is KGHDR and CDR2 SFDVKD. With 4 bases clipped from V and 0 bases from J, the junction kept 5 bases outside the gene matches. This chain links TRBV24-1 with TRBJ2-7, with 10 bases lining up with TRBD1. The clonotype originates from a girl under three years old who had a stem cell transplant for combined immunodeficiency, so the T cells may come from the graft donor. Sample: PBMCs, mostly from graft donor cells, taken 180 days after TCRalphabeta/CD19-depleted stem cell transplant. The CDR3 DNA reads as TGTGCCACCAGTGACCCTGGGGACAGGGGCTCCTACGAGCAGTACTTC. Residues: CATSDPGDRGSYEQYF.